Listed here are 7 T cell receptor beta chains from one sample, sequenced in a study of technical replicates of blood from several donors. Sequencing used immunoSEQ multiplex PCR; TCRdb keeps in-frame clones, though not all of them. The sample contains about 76,000 clones, approximately 94% of which appear only once. The material sequenced was T cells isolated from PBMCs. The receptor set was obtained from a human donor in good health.

The chain is built from TRBV28 and TRBJ1-5; 7 bases match TRBD1. The CDR3 has 16 residues. Per the germline V gene, CDR1 is MDHEN and CDR2 is SYDVKM. J gave up 3 bases and V 2 bases, and 7 bases lay outside the gene matches. In DNA form, the CDR3 reads TGTGCCAGCAGTTTAGCTTTGACAGGGAACAATCAGCCCCAGCATTTT. Translation gives CASSLALTGNNQPQHF. The whole variable domain, filled in from reference TRBV28 and TRBJ1-5, reads DVKVTQSSRYLVKRTGEKVFLECVQDMDHENMFWYRQDPGLGLRLIYFSYDVKMKEKGDIPEGYSVSREKKERFSLILESASTNQTSMYLCASSLALTGNNQPQHFGDGTRLSIL.

V usage is TRBV9 and J usage is TRBJ2-5; 7 bases line up with TRBD2. The germline gives CDR1 SGDLS, CDR2 YYNGEE. Germline trimming cut 4 bases from V and 2 bases from J; bases unmatched to any gene: 14. This CDR3 is built from 17 residues. The CDR3 DNA is TGTGCCAGCAGCCCTCGGGAGGTGGCCTACTTGCAAGAGACCCAGTACTTC. It translates to CASSPREVAYLQETQYF. The variable domain in full, completed from reference TRBV9 and TRBJ2-5, reads DSGVTQTPKHLITATGQRVTLRCSPRSGDLSVYWYQQSLDQGLQFLIQYYNGEERAKGNILERFSAQQFPDLHSELNLSSLELGDSALYFCASSPREVAYLQETQYFGPGTRLLVL.

The table lists this clone with a count of one. This sequence joins TRBV13 and TRBJ1-1; D may be TRBD1 (5 bases). Germline V gene data show CDR1 as PRHDT and CDR2 as FYEKMQ (reference sequence). This CDR3 is built from 15 residues. The ends were cut back, 5 bases at V and 4 bases at J, with 17 bases in the middle. The CDR3 sequence: CASSPRRGGVTEAFF. The CDR3 region has the DNA TGTGCCAGCAGCCCCCGCCGCGGGGGAGTCACTGAAGCTTTCTTT.

This chain connects TRBV28 to TRBJ1-4; D remains ambiguous. CDR1 and CDR2 (germline): MDHEN, SYDVKM. The germline V and J ends were trimmed by 1 base and 8 bases, with 11 bases remaining between them. The CDR3 runs to 14 residues. Here the CDR3 DNA reads TGTGCCAGCAGTTTATCCCTGCGGAGGGAAAAACTGTTTTTT. This encodes CASSLSLRREKLFF.

The chain employs TRBV15 and TRBJ1-1, with D maybe TRBD1 (5 bases). The CDR3 has 13 residues. CDR1 is LNHNV and CDR2 is YYDKDF in the germline V gene (reference sequence). V gave up 0 bases and J gave up 11 bases, with 13 bases separating them. The CDR3 DNA reads as TGTGCCACCAGCAGAGATCAGGGAACGACTGCTTTCTTT. Amino acid sequence: CATSRDQGTTAFF. The whole variable domain, filled in from reference TRBV15 and TRBJ1-1, reads DAMVIQNPRYQVTQFGKPVTLSCSQTLNHNVMYWYQQKSSQAPKLLFHYYDKDFNNEADTPDNFQSRRPNTSFCFLDIRSPGLGDTAMYLCATSRDQGTTAFFGQGTRLTVV.

The genes are TRBV7-8 and TRBJ2-7, with TRBD1 identical over 8 bases. The germline V gene encodes CDR1 SGHVS and CDR2 FQNEAQ. This CDR3 has 14 residues. J gave up 3 bases and V 2 bases, and 3 bases lay outside the gene matches. The CDR3 nucleotides read TGTGCCAGCAGCTTAAACGACAGGGGCTACGAGCAGTACTTC. Its protein is CASSLNDRGYEQYF.

Here the CDR3 reads CASSQDRSGTSGRNQYF. Written as DNA, the CDR3 is TGCGCCAGCAGCCAAGATAGGTCGGGGACTAGCGGGAGGAACCAGTATTTT. The chain couples TRBV4-1 to TRBJ2-3; 15 bases are a match to TRBD2. V was pared by 0 bases and J by 12 bases, with 10 bases of the junction left unmatched. CDR3 length equals 17 residues. The germline V gene has CDR1 MGHRA and CDR2 YSYEKL.